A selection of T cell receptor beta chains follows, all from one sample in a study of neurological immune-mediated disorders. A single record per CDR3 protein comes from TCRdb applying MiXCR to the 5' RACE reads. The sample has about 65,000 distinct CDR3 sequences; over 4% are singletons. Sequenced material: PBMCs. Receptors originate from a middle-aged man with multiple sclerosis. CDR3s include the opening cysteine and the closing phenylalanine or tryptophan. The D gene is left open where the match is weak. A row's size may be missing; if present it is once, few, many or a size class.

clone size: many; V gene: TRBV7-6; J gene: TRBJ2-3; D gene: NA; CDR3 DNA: TGTGCCAGCAGCTTAGAAGTTCCACGAGTCACAGATACGCAGTATTTT; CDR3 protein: CASSLEVPRVTDTQYF
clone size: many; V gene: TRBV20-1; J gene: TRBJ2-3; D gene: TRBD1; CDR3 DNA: TGCAGTGCTGGAGACAGGGGGGGCACAGATACGCAGTATTTT; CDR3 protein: CSAGDRGGTDTQYF
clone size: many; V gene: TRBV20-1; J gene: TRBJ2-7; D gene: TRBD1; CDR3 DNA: TGCAGTGCTAGAGCGCGACAGGGGGCCTACGAGCAGTACTTC; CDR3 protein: CSARARQGAYEQYF
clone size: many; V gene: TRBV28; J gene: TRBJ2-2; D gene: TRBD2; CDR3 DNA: TGTGCCAGCAGTTTATCTAGCGGGGGGGCCCGGACCGGGGAGCTGTTTTTT; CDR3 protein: CASSLSSGGARTGELFF
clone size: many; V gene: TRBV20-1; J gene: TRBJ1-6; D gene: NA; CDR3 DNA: TGCAGTGCCCCATTCCGCTACACAAATTCACCCCTCCACTTT; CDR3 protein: CSAPFRYTNSPLHF
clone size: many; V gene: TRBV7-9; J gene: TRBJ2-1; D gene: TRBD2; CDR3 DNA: TGTGCCAGCACCGCTGGGGCTAGCGGGAGCAATGAGCAGTTCTTC; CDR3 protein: CASTAGASGSNEQFF
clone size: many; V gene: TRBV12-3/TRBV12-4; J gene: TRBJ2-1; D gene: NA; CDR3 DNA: TGTGCCAGCAGTTTAGTTGGGGGATATGAGCAGTTCTTC; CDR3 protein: CASSLVGGYEQFF
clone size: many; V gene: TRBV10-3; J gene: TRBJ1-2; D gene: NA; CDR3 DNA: TGTGCCATCAGTGATAAAGACAGGTCCCCCTATGGCTACACCTTC; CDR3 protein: CAISDKDRSPYGYTF
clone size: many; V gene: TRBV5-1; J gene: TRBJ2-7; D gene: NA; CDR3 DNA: TGCGCCAGCAGCTCTACAGTGTTCTACGAGCAGTACTTC; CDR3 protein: CASSSTVFYEQYF
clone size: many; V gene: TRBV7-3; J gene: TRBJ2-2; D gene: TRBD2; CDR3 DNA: TGTGCCAGCAGCTTAAGCCCGGGACTAGCCACCGGGGAGCTGTTTTTT; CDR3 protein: CASSLSPGLATGELFF
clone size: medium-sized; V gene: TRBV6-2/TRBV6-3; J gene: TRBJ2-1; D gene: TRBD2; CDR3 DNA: TGTGCCAGCAGCCCAGCGACTAGCGGGGAAAATGAGCAGTTCTTC; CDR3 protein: CASSPATSGENEQFF
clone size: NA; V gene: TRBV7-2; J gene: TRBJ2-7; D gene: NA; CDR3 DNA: TGTGCCAGCAGCTTAAGGCGAGCCTACGAGCAGTACTTC; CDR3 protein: CASSLRRAYEQYF
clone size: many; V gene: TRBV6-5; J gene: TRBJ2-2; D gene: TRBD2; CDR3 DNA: TGTGCCAGCAGTTACTCGATGGTACTAGCGGGGAACACCGGGGAGCTGTTTTTT; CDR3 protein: CASSYSMVLAGNTGELFF
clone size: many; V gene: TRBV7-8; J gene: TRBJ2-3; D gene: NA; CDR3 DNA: TGTGCCAGCAGCTTAGCTGGTAGCCTCACAGATACGCAGTATTTT; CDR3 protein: CASSLAGSLTDTQYF
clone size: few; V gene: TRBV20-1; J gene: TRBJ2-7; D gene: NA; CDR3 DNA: TGCAGTGCTAGAGATTCGACCAGTTTTCGGGAGCAGTACTTC; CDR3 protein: CSARDSTSFREQYF
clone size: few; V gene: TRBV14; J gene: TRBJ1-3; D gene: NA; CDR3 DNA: TGTGCCAGCAGCCAAGTCCCCAGGGGAAGGCCTGGAAACACCATATATTTT; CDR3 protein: CASSQVPRGRPGNTIYF
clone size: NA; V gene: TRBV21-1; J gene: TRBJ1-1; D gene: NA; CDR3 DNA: TGTGCCAGAATCAGGGGACGAGTCACTGAAGCTTTCTTT; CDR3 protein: CARIRGRVTEAFF
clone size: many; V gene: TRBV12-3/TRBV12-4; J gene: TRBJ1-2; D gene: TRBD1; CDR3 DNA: TGTGCCAGCAGTTTACCCCCCTCAGGGGGCGGCTACACCTTC; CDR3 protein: CASSLPPSGGGYTF
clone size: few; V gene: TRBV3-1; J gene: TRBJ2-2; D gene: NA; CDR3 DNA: TGTGCCAGCAGCTTTTTGCAGGGGCTTGCGAACACCGGGGAGCTGTTTTTT; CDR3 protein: CASSFLQGLANTGELFF
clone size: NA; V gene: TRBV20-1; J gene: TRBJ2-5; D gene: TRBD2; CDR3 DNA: TGCAGTGCCCTAGGTCGCGGGAGGGCCGGGACCCAGTACTTC; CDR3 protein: CSALGRGRAGTQYF
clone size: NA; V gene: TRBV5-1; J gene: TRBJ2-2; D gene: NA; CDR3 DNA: TGCGCCAGCAGCTTGGCCCTAGCGTACACCGGGGAGCTGTTTTTT; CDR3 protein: CASSLALAYTGELFF